Below are 14 T cell receptor beta chains sequenced from a single sample in a study of blood T cell repertoires in COVID-19. Assay used: immunoSEQ multiplex PCR; TCRdb lists only in-frame clones, some missing. Of 150,000 to 200,000 clones detected, around 80% appear once; the ten largest clones hold about 20%. The sequencing input was peripheral blood. Receptor source: a woman aged 80 or over with acute or convalescent COVID-19.

The rearrangement links TRBV6-5 to TRBJ2-7; 11 positions agree with TRBD2. The CDR3 is 14 residues long. After removal of 7 bases from V and 8 bases from J, the junction contained 10 bases not matched to a gene. CDR1 and CDR2 (germline): MNHEY, SVGAGI. CDR3 residues: CASKGTSGVYKQYF. The CDR3 coding sequence is TGTGCCAGCAAGGGGACTAGCGGAGTGTACAAGCAGTACTTC.

This chain joins TRBV7-2 and TRBJ1-4; weak D call: TRBD1 (6 bases). Germline assignment: CDR1 SGHTA and CDR2 FQGNSA. CDR3 size: 15 residues. Trimming took 4 bases from V and 7 from J, leaving 16 bases between them. In DNA form, the CDR3 reads TGTGCCAGCAGCTCAACCGGGACATGGGGTGAAAAACTGTTTTTT. It specifies CASSSTGTWGEKLFF.

This chain joins TRBV19 and TRBJ1-1, with 7 bases that match TRBD1. After removal of 6 bases from V and 3 bases from J, the junction contained 10 bases not matched to a gene. This CDR3 has 15 residues. CDR1 is LNHDA and CDR2 is SQIVND in the germline V gene (reference sequence). CDR3 DNA sequence: TGTGCCAGTAGCGAACTGGACAGGTGGGACACTGAAGCTTTCTTT. Translating gives CASSELDRWDTEAFF.

The chain employs TRBV4-1 and TRBJ2-1; 7 nucleotides line up with TRBD2. Per germline, CDR1 MGHRA and CDR2 YSYEKL. The CDR3 is 17 amino acids. V gave up 0 bases and J gave up 5 bases; unmatched junction bases: 10. The CDR3 region is CASSQDWRASGDNEQFF. CDR3 coding DNA: TGCGCCAGCAGCCAAGATTGGCGGGCCAGCGGGGACAATGAGCAGTTCTTC.

The CDR3 DNA reads as TGTGCCAGCAGTTACTCTAGCAGGGGGATGAGGACTGAAGCTTTCTTT. Its protein product is CASSYSSRGMRTEAFF. V gene TRBV6-2 or TRBV6-3 combines with J gene TRBJ1-1; 7 bases line up with TRBD1. Germline trimming cut 0 bases from V and 5 bases from J; bases unmatched to any gene: 9. The CDR3 extends over 16 amino acids. Looked up from germline, CDR1 is MNHEY and CDR2 is SVGEGT.

The V gene is TRBV7-6, the J gene TRBJ1-5; 7 nucleotides line up with TRBD1. Germline trimming cut 3 bases from V and 3 bases from J; bases unmatched to any gene: 8. The CDR3 covers 16 residues. Germline lookup yields CDR1 SGHVS and CDR2 FNYEAQ. The CDR3 loop reads CASSLGSGGSNQPQHF. DNA for the CDR3: TGTGCCAGCAGCTTGGGTTCAGGGGGTTCCAATCAGCCCCAGCATTTT. The complete variable domain, with remaining parts taken from reference TRBV7-6 and TRBJ1-5, reads GAGVSQSPRYKVTKRGQDVALRCDPISGHVSLYWYRQALGQGPEFLTYFNYEAQQDKSGLPNDRFSAERPEGSISTLTIQRTEQRDSAMYRCASSLGSGGSNQPQHFGDGTRLSIL.

The chain carries TRBV5-4 and TRBJ1-3; no clear D gene. The ends were cut back, 8 bases at V and 0 bases at J, with 9 bases in the middle. CDR3 length: 13 residues. Per germline, CDR1 SGHNT and CDR2 YYREEE (reference sequence). CDR3 in DNA: TGTGCCAGTACCGGAGGCTCTGGAAACACCATATATTTT. This translates into CASTGGSGNTIYF.

This chain joins TRBV5-1 and TRBJ1-4, with D possibly matching TRBD1 (6 bases). V gave up 3 bases and J gave up 2 bases, with 11 bases separating them. Germline CDR1 is SGHRS and CDR2 is YFSETQ. The CDR3 runs to 15 residues. This CDR3 is CASSWGGGTNEKLFF. The CDR3 DNA reads TGCGCCAGCAGCTGGGGCGGGGGCACTAATGAAAAACTGTTTTTT.

The chain recombines TRBV27 with TRBJ2-5, with 11 bases that match TRBD1. This CDR3 has 14 amino acids. J lost 4 bases, V lost 6 bases, and 4 bases had no gene match. In germline, CDR1 is MNHEY, CDR2 SMNVEV (reference sequence). In nucleotides, the CDR3 is TGTGCCAGCAGCCCGGGACAGGGGGTAGAGACCCAGTACTTC. Its translation is CASSPGQGVETQYF.

The DNA for the CDR3 is TGCGCCAGCAGCTTGGCCGGAGGGAGGGAGACCCAGTACTTC. Its protein is CASSLAGGRETQYF. V and J are TRBV5-1 and TRBJ2-5, with D possibly being TRBD2 (6 bases). Between the trimmed V and J ends, which lost 0 bases and 5 bases, there was a span of 11 bases. CDR1 and CDR2 (germline): SGHRS, YFSETQ. CDR3 length equals 14 residues.

The gene calls are TRBV30 and TRBJ1-5; 8 nucleotides agree with TRBD1. J lost 3 bases, V lost 1 base, and 5 bases had no gene match. Per the germline V gene, CDR1 is GTSNPN and CDR2 is SVGIG (reference sequence). The CDR3 length is 15 residues. In nucleotides, the CDR3 is TGTGCCTGGAGTGCGGGACAGGTGAACAATCAGCCCCAGCATTTT. Translation: CAWSAGQVNNQPQHF.

V gene TRBV30 combines with J gene TRBJ2-3; TRBD1 might be the D (6 bases). The germline gives CDR1 GTSNPN, CDR2 SVGIG (reference sequence). The V gene lost 1 base and the J gene lost 4 bases, with 15 bases spanning the gap. The CDR3 runs to 15 residues. For the CDR3, the DNA is TGTGCCTGGAGTGGCCAGGGGTCCCGCGCAGATACGCAGTATTTT. As protein: CAWSGQGSRADTQYF.

The chain is built from TRBV5-5 and TRBJ2-7; 14 nucleotides line up with TRBD2. The V segment lost 4 bases and the J segment 3 bases; nucleotides outside the gene matches: 6. The CDR3 loop spans 16 amino acids. The germline CDR1 and CDR2 sequences are SGHKS and YYEKEE (reference sequence). The CDR3 DNA sequence: TGTGCCAGCAGCAAGGGGGGACTAGCGGGAGACTACGAGCAGTACTTC. Protein: CASSKGGLAGDYEQYF.

The chain employs TRBV7-9 and TRBJ2-7; D possibly corresponds to TRBD2 (6 bases). Germline-derived CDR1 and CDR2 are SEHNR and FQNEAQ (reference sequence). The V and J ends lost 5 bases and 0 bases respectively, with 11 bases between them. The CDR3 runs 14 residues. The CDR3 sequence: CASSLSGFSYEQYF. DNA of the CDR3: TGTGCCAGCAGCCTTAGCGGTTTCTCCTACGAGCAGTACTTC.